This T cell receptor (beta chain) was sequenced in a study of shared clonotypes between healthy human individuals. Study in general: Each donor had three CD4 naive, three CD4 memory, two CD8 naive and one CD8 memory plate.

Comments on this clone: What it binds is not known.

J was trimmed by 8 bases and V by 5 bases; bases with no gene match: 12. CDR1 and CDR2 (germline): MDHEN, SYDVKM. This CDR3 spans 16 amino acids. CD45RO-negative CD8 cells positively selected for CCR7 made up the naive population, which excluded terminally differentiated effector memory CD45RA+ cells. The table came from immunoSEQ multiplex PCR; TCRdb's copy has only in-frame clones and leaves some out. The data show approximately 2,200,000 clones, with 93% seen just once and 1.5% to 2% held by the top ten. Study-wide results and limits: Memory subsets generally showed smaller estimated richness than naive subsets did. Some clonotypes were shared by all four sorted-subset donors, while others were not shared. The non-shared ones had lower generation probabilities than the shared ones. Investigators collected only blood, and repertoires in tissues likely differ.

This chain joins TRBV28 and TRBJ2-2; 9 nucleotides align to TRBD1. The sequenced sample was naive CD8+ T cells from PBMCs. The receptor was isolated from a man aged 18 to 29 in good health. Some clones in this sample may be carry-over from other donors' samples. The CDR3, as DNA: TGTGCCAGCAGTGAGAAACACCGGGACAGGGTAGGGGAGCTGTTTTTT. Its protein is CASSEKHRDRVGELFF. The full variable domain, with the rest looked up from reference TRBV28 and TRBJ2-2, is DVKVTQSSRYLVKRTGEKVFLECVQDMDHENMFWYRQDPGLGLRLIYFSYDVKMKEKGDIPEGYSVSREKKERFSLILESASTNQTSMYLCASSEKHRDRVGELFFGEGSRLTVL.